Below are 20 T cell receptor beta chains sequenced from a single sample in a study of beta chain features in type 1 diabetes. Expressed TCRB transcripts were sequenced because the isolated RNA had all been reverse transcribed beforehand. Assay used: immunoSEQ multiplex PCR; TCRdb lists only in-frame clones, some missing. The data hold about 360,000 clones, with over 9.5% observed a single time. Sequenced material: naive CD4+ T cells from blood. The receptors here all came from a man in his late teens or twenties in good health.

The sample holds a few counts of this clone. The rearrangement uses TRBV7-9 and TRBJ1-5, with TRBD1 identical over 8 bases. Germline CDR1 and CDR2: SEHNR and FQNEAQ (reference sequence). V was clipped by 5 bases and J by 1 base; unmatched bases: 13. The CDR3 is 18 amino acids. The CDR3 DNA follows: TGTGCCAGCAGCCAGGCCCAGGACAGGGCGGGGAGCAATCAGCCCCAGCATTTT. Amino acid sequence: CASSQAQDRAGSNQPQHF.

V is TRBV28 and J is TRBJ2-5; 7 bases are shared with TRBD1. V shed 6 bases, J shed 3 bases, and the junction held 4 bases outside the gene matches. The V gene's germline CDR1 is MDHEN and CDR2 SYDVKM. The CDR3 runs 13 residues. CDR3 DNA sequence: TGTGCCAGCAGAGCAGGGGGTGAAGAGACCCAGTACTTC. This translates into CASRAGGEETQYF.

The chain has TRBV7-2 and TRBJ2-1; no firm D call. Trimming removed 2 bases at V and 12 bases at J, with 8 bases between. The CDR3 is 11 residues long. CDR1 and CDR2 from the germline V gene are SGHTA and FQGNSA. CDR3 sequence (DNA): TGTGCCAGCAGCTTACCCGTCGGGCAGTTCTTC. Amino acids: CASSLPVGQFF.

On this clone itself: The sample contains more than one DNA sequence encoding this CDR3. V and J are TRBV6-5 and TRBJ2-7, with 9 bases aligning to TRBD1. Looked up from germline, CDR1 is MNHEY and CDR2 is SVGAGI. Unmatched junction bases numbered 0, after V lost 8 bases and J lost 4 bases. The CDR3 contains 11 residues. In DNA, the CDR3 is TGTGCCAGCGGACAGGGGTACGAGCAGTACTTC. Its translation is CASGQGYEQYF.

Concerning this clone itself: The sample has other DNA sequences that encode this CDR3 too. This rearrangement joins TRBV18 to TRBJ2-5; D is possibly TRBD2 (5 bases). This CDR3 comprises 14 residues. The V gene's germline CDR1 is KGHSH and CDR2 LQKENI. V was shortened by 6 bases and J by 5 bases, with 16 bases between the two germline ends. Here the CDR3 reads CASSPGPSRETQYF. Here the CDR3 DNA reads TGTGCCAGCTCGCCCGGGCCTAGCAGGGAGACCCAGTACTTC.

This chain uses TRBV30 with TRBJ1-5; D unresolved. Germline V CDR1 and CDR2: GTSNPN, SVGIG (reference sequence). V lost 0 bases, J lost 4 bases, and 7 bases lay in between. CDR3 length: 13 residues. The DNA for the CDR3 is TGTGCCTGGAGTGTACAGTCTAATCAGCCCCAGCATTTT. It codes for CAWSVQSNQPQHF.

The chain links TRBV18 to TRBJ2-1; TRBD1 matches at 8 bases. Germline assignment: CDR1 KGHSH and CDR2 LQKENI. Trimming cost V 3 bases and J 4 bases; bases outside gene matches: 2. This CDR3 spans 14 amino acids. In nucleotides, the CDR3 is TGTGCCAGCTCACCCGGGACAGGATACAATGAGCAGTTCTTC. This gives the protein CASSPGTGYNEQFF.

This rearrangement joins TRBV12-5 to TRBJ2-2; no definite D call. CDR1 LGHNT and CDR2 FRNRAP come from the germline V gene. This CDR3 has 13 amino acids. Trimming took off 3 bases at V and 1 base at J, with 3 bases between the two ends. Here the CDR3 reads CASGFRNTGELFF. In DNA form, the CDR3 reads TGTGCTAGTGGTTTCAGGAACACCGGGGAGCTGTTTTTT.

The chain combines TRBV7-2 with TRBJ2-5, with D possibly being TRBD2 (7 bases). Trimming removed 5 bases at V and 5 bases at J, with 18 bases between. This CDR3 spans 15 amino acids. Per germline, CDR1 SGHTA and CDR2 FQGNSA. CDR3 DNA sequence: TGTGCCAGCAGCCCCCGGACTAGGGGGTCGGAGACCCAGTACTTC. Translating it yields CASSPRTRGSETQYF. Full variable domain (rest looked up from reference TRBV7-2 and TRBJ2-5): GAGVSQSPSNKVTEKGKDVELRCDPISGHTALYWYRQSLGQGLEFLIYFQGNSAPDKSGLPSDRFSAERTGGSVSTLTIQRTQQEDSAVYLCASSPRTRGSETQYFGPGTRLLVL.

This rearrangement joins TRBV7-3 to TRBJ1-1, with D perhaps matching TRBD1 (5 bases). The germline CDR1 and CDR2 sequences are SGHTA and FQGTGA. Trimming cost V 0 bases and J 4 bases, with 9 bases left between them. CDR3 length: 14 residues. Here the CDR3 reads CASSLTGASTEAFF. DNA for the CDR3: TGTGCCAGCAGCTTAACAGGGGCCAGCACTGAAGCTTTCTTT.

This clone was counted a few times. This sequence joins TRBV4-1 and TRBJ2-7; D might be TRBD2 (6 bases). The ends were cut back, 1 base at V and 3 bases at J, with 16 bases in the middle. The V gene's germline CDR1 is MGHRA and CDR2 YSYEKL. There are 16 residues in the CDR3. CDR3 sequence (DNA): TGCGCCAGCAGCCAAGGTCTGCTAGCGTCGATCTACGAGCAGTACTTC. It codes for CASSQGLLASIYEQYF.

The chain couples TRBV6-5 to TRBJ2-1, with 7 positions matching TRBD2. Germline V gives CDR1 MNHEY, CDR2 SVGAGI. CDR3 size: 15 residues. The V gene end was trimmed by 0 bases and the J gene end by 10 bases; junction bases not matched to a gene: 9. In nucleotides, the CDR3 is TGTGCCAGCAGTTACTCGGCGGGAGCCCCGGGCGAGCAGTTCTTC. This codes for CASSYSAGAPGEQFF.

The table lists this clone with a few counts. The chain has TRBV30 and TRBJ2-1, with 11 positions matching TRBD2. The V gene end was trimmed by 3 bases and the J gene end by 2 bases; junction bases not matched to a gene: 6. CDR1 and CDR2 from the germline V gene are GTSNPN and SVGIG (reference sequence). The CDR3 length is 16 residues. CDR3 in amino acids: CAWSYSLAGAYNEQFF. CDR3 bases: TGTGCCTGGAGCTACTCACTAGCGGGAGCCTACAATGAGCAGTTCTTC.

The chain is built from TRBV30 and TRBJ2-5, with 8 bases lining up with TRBD1. CDR1 and CDR2 (germline): GTSNPN, SVGIG (reference sequence). The length of the CDR3 is 15 residues. Trimming cost V 0 bases and J 5 bases; bases outside gene matches: 8. The CDR3 protein is CAWSVTGTGGETQYF. The CDR3 DNA sequence: TGTGCCTGGAGTGTAACCGGGACAGGTGGGGAGACCCAGTACTTC.

The chain has TRBV4-3 and TRBJ2-3; 8 bases map to TRBD1. CDR1 LGHNA and CDR2 YSLEER come from the germline V gene. CDR3 length equals 17 residues. V trimming: 1 base; J trimming: 6 bases; junction bases outside the gene matches: 12. The CDR3, as DNA: TGCGCCAGCAGCCAAGGAGGGGTGCAGGGGGCAGGGGATACGCAGTATTTT. Its translation is CASSQGGVQGAGDTQYF.

The chain combines TRBV4-2 with TRBJ2-2; D is possibly TRBD1 (6 bases). The CDR3 has 15 residues. Germline V CDR1 and CDR2: LGHNA, YNFKEQ. V lost 3 bases, J lost 3 bases, and 11 bases lay in between. The CDR3 spells CASSHRDTHTGELFF. The CDR3 nucleotides read TGTGCCAGCAGCCACCGGGACACCCACACCGGGGAGCTGTTTTTT.

V and J are TRBV9 and TRBJ1-4; D is uncertain. CDR3 length: 14 residues. The V gene's germline CDR1 is SGDLS and CDR2 YYNGEE. Between the trimmed V and J ends, which lost 4 bases and 8 bases, there was a span of 15 bases. CDR3 loop: CASSFGIQGEKLFF. The CDR3 DNA is TGTGCCAGCAGCTTCGGGATCCAAGGGGAAAAACTGTTTTTT.

This clone occurred a few times. The V and J genes are TRBV7-3 and TRBJ2-3; D not resolved. Germline values: CDR1 SGHTA, CDR2 FQGTGA. The CDR3 covers 13 residues. V gave up 5 bases and J gave up 0 bases, with 6 bases separating them. The CDR3 DNA is TGTGCCAGCAGCCCCTTAAGCACAGATACGCAGTATTTT. Its protein product is CASSPLSTDTQYF.

This clone was seen repeatedly, ten times or more. V is TRBV29-1 and J is TRBJ2-3; D is perhaps TRBD2 (5 bases). V lost 6 bases, J lost 2 bases, and 12 bases lay in between. Germline V gene sequence: CDR1 SQVTM, CDR2 ANQGSEA. The CDR3 has 13 amino acids. The CDR3 nucleotides are TGCAGCGTGGATGATCTAGCCACAGATACGCAGTATTTT. Amino acids: CSVDDLATDTQYF.

This clone was observed a handful of times. This chain uses TRBV30 with TRBJ2-3; no definite D call. Trimming cost V 2 bases and J 4 bases, with 7 bases left between them. CDR1 is GTSNPN, CDR2 SVGIG, per germline (reference sequence). The CDR3 length is 12 residues. The CDR3 protein is CAWSPDSDTQYF. Written as DNA, the CDR3 is TGTGCCTGGAGTCCCGACTCAGATACGCAGTATTTT. The full variable domain, its missing parts supplied by reference TRBV30 and TRBJ2-3, is SQTIHQWPATLVQPVGSPLSLECTVEGTSNPNLYWYRQAAGRGLQLLFYSVGIGQISSEVPQNLSASRPQDRQFILSSKKLLLSDSGFYLCAWSPDSDTQYFGPGTRLTVL.